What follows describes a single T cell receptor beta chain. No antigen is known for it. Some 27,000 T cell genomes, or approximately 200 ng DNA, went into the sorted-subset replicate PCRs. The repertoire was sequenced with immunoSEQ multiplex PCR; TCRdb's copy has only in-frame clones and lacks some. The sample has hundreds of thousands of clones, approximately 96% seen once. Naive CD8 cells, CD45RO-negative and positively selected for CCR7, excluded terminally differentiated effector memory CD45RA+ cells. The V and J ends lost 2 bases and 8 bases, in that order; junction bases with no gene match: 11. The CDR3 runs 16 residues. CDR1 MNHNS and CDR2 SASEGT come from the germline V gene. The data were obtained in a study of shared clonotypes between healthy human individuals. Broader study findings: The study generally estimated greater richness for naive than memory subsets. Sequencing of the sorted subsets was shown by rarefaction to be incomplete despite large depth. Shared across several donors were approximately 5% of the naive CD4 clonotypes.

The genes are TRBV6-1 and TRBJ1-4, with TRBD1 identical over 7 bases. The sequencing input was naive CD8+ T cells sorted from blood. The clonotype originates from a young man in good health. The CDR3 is CASSEFDREIDEKLFF. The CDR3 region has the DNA TGTGCCAGCAGTGAATTCGACAGGGAAATCGACGAAAAACTGTTTTTT.